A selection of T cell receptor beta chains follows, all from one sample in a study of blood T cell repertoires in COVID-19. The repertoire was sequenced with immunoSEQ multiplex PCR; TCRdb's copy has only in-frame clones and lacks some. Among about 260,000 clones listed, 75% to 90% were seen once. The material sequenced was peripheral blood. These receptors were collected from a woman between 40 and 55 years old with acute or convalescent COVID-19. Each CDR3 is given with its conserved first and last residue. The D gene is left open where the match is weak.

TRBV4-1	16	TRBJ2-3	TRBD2	TGCGCCAGCAGCCATGCTCTAGCGGGGGGGGATGATACGCAGTATTTT	CASSHALAGGDDTQYF
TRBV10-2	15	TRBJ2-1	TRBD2	TGCGCCAGCAGTGATACGACTAGCGGATACAATGAGCAGTTCTTC	CASSDTTSGYNEQFF
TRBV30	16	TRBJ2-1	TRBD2	TGTGCCTGGAACGGCGGGGGGGCCCAGACCTACAATGAGCAGTTCTTC	CAWNGGGAQTYNEQFF
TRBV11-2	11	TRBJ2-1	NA	TGTGCCAGCAGCTTAACTAGTGAGCAGTTCTTC	CASSLTSEQFF
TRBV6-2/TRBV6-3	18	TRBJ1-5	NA	TGTGCCAGCAGCCCCGGGGGTGGGGCAATCCGAAGGAATCAGCCCCAGCATTTT	CASSPGGGAIRRNQPQHF
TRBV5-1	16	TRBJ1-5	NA	TGCGCCAGCAGAACCCCCAGGGGTTCTGGCAATCAGCCCCAGCATTTT	CASRTPRGSGNQPQHF
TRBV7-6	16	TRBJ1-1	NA	TGTGCCAGCAGCGGGGGGTTTAAGGGGCCGAACACTGAAGCTTTCTTT	CASSGGFKGPNTEAFF
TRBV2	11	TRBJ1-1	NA	TGTGCCAGCAGTGAACGGGGGAAAGCTTTCTTT	CASSERGKAFF
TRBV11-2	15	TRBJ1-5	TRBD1	TGTGCCAGCAGCCCCTGGACAGGGGGTGATCAGCCCCAGCATTTT	CASSPWTGGDQPQHF
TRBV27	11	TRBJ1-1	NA	TGTGCCAGCAATGGTGGAGCTGAAGCTTTCTTT	CASNGGAEAFF
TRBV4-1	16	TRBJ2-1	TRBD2	TGCGCCAGCAGCCCACTTTTAGCGGGGGTGTACAATGAGCAGTTCTTC	CASSPLLAGVYNEQFF
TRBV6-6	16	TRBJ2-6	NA	TGTGCCAGCAGTTACTCACAGGGTGTTGGGGCCAACGTCCTGACTTTC	CASSYSQGVGANVLTF
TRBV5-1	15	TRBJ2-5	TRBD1	TGCGCCAGCAGCTTGGGGCAGGGGGCGTGGGAGACCCAGTACTTC	CASSLGQGAWETQYF
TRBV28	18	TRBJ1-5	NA	TGTGCCAGCAATCCGGGGCTGGGGACTCACTATAGCAATCAGCCCCAGCATTTT	CASNPGLGTHYSNQPQHF
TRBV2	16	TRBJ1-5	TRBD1	TGTGCCAGCGGAGTGGGACAGGGCTATAGCAATCAGCCCCAGCATTTT	CASGVGQGYSNQPQHF
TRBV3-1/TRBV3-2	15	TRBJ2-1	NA	TGTGCCAGCAGACGGGACACAAGAACATACAATGAGCAGTTCTTC	CASRRDTRTYNEQFF
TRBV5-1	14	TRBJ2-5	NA	TGCGCCAGCAGCTTGGTGGGGGGCCAAGAGACCCAGTACTTC	CASSLVGGQETQYF
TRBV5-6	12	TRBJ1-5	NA	TGTGCCAGCAGCTCGAGTTATCAGCCCCAGCATTTT	CASSSSYQPQHF
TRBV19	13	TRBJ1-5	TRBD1	TGTGCCAGTAGTATACAGGGGGATCAGCCCCAGCATTTT	CASSIQGDQPQHF
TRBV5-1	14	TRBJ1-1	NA	TGCGCCAGCAGCCCACAGGGTTCTGACACTGAAGCTTTCTTT	CASSPQGSDTEAFF
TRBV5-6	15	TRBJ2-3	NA	TGTGCCAGCAGCCCCAGGGAATCGGTAACAGATACGCAGTATTTT	CASSPRESVTDTQYF
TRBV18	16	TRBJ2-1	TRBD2	TGTGCCAGCTCTCCCGGGACTAGCGGGGCGAACAATGAGCAGTTCTTC	CASSPGTSGANNEQFF
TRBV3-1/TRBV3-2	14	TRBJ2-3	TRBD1	TGTGCCAGCAGCCTTGGGACAGTACCAGATACGCAGTATTTT	CASSLGTVPDTQYF
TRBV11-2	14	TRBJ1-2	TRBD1	TGTGCCAGCAGCTCCATCCGGGACAGTCCTGGCTACACCTTC	CASSSIRDSPGYTF
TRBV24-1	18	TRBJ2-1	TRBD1	TGTGCCACCAGTGACTACACCTCCGGGACAGGGGCTTACAATGAGCAGTTCTTC	CATSDYTSGTGAYNEQFF
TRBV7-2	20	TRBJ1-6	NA	TGTGCCAGCAGCTTAGCCCCCCCCTACGGGGGGCTTCGGTATAATTCACCCCTCCACTTT	CASSLAPPYGGLRYNSPLHF
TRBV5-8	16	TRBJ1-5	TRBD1	TGTGCCAGCAGCTTTTCCGGGACAGGGGGCTTGGAGCCCCAGCATTTT	CASSFSGTGGLEPQHF
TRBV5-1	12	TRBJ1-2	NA	TGCGCCAGCAGCGGGGATGCGGGCGGCTACACCTTC	CASSGDAGGYTF
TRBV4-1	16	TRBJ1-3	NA	TGCGCCAGCAGCCCGTTCGGCAGGGAGGGTGGAAACACCATATATTTT	CASSPFGREGGNTIYF